The 16 T cell receptor beta chains below all came from one sample that was sequenced in a study of identical twins. TCRdb reprocessed the 5' RACE reads with MiXCR, giving one entry per CDR3 protein. Of around 690,000 distinct CDR3 sequences detected, 21% appear once; the ten largest clones hold roughly 4%. These data also featured in a second study, about T cells expressing NK-cell markers.

The material sequenced was PBMCs. The receptors come from a woman aged 18 to 35 in good health.

The V gene is TRBV7-8, the J gene TRBJ2-1; no definite D call. Germline CDR1 SGHVS, CDR2 FQNEAQ. Trimming shortened V by 4 bases and J by 8 bases, and 12 bases separated the two germline ends. This CDR3 comprises 13 residues. The CDR3 bases are TGTGCCAGCAGCTCCAGAGCCAAGGATGAGCAGTTCTTC. Its translation is CASSSRAKDEQFF. Full variable domain (rest looked up from reference TRBV7-8 and TRBJ2-1): GAGVSQSPRYKVAKRGQDVALRCDPISGHVSLFWYQQALGQGPEFLTYFQNEAQLDKSGLPSDRFFAERPEGSVSTLKIQRTQQEDSAVYLCASSSRAKDEQFFGPGTRLTVL.

In its sample, this clonotype was seen a few times. The chain employs TRBV10-3 and TRBJ2-3; maybe TRBD1 (6 bases). Trimming left V 3 bases short and J 3 bases short, with 13 bases between. CDR1 ENHRY and CDR2 SYGVKD come from the germline V gene. The CDR3 length is 15 residues. CDR3 DNA: TGTGCCATCAGTGATTCCCGGACAGTGACAGATACGCAGTATTTT. Translation gives CAISDSRTVTDTQYF.

In this sample, this clonotype turned up a few times. The V gene is TRBV3-1, the J gene TRBJ2-1; D not resolved. This CDR3 has 12 residues. Trimming cost V 3 bases and J 5 bases, with 5 bases left between them. In germline, CDR1 is LGHDT, CDR2 YNNKEL (reference sequence). CDR3 residues: CASSHLDNEQFF. CDR3 nucleotide sequence: TGTGCCAGCAGCCATCTAGACAATGAGCAGTTCTTC.

The chain combines TRBV20-1 with TRBJ2-2; TRBD1 agrees at 9 bases. V lost 6 bases, J lost 7 bases, and 12 bases stayed unmatched. The length of the CDR3 is 15 residues. Germline-derived CDR1 and CDR2 are DFQATT and SNEGSKA (reference sequence). In DNA form, the CDR3 reads TGCAGTGCCCCATCCCGGGACAGGGCTATCGGGGAGCTGTTTTTT. Encoded protein: CSAPSRDRAIGELFF.

The chain combines TRBV12-3 or TRBV12-4 with TRBJ2-1; no definite D call. The CDR3 contains 17 residues. V was pared by 5 bases and J by 0 bases, with 17 bases between. Written as DNA, the CDR3 is TGTGCCAGCAGTCCCCGAGCCGCGTCCAGCTCCTACAATGAGCAGTTCTTC. Its protein product is CASSPRAASSSYNEQFF.

CDR3 coding DNA: TGTGCCAGCAGCTTACTTTCAACAGGGGAGGATACGCAGTATTTT. Translated: CASSLLSTGEDTQYF. The chain recombines TRBV7-2 with TRBJ2-3, with 7 bases aligning to TRBD1. The junction had 8 bases not matched to a gene; V was cut back by 2 bases and J by 6 bases. Germline CDR1 is SGHTA and CDR2 is FQGNSA. The CDR3 runs to 15 residues.

This sequence joins TRBV12-3 or TRBV12-4 and TRBJ2-7; perhaps D is TRBD1 or TRBD2 (7 bases each). The CDR3 spans 14 residues. V lost 5 bases, J lost 2 bases, and 13 bases lay in between. CDR3 sequence: CASSAQGGAYEQYF. The CDR3 nucleotides read TGTGCCAGCAGTGCGCAGGGGGGGGCCTACGAGCAGTACTTC.

This clonotype was detected ten times or more. The V and J genes are TRBV6-1 and TRBJ2-3, with D possibly TRBD2 on 7 matching bases. V lost 7 bases to trimming and J lost 4 bases, with 9 bases between them. Germline V CDR1 and CDR2: MNHNS, SASEGT. The CDR3 has 12 amino acids. CDR3 in amino acids: CASKGGPDTQYF. The CDR3 region has the DNA TGTGCCAGCAAGGGGGGGCCAGATACGCAGTATTTT.

This chain connects TRBV12-3 or TRBV12-4 to TRBJ2-2, with 8 bases that match TRBD2. CDR3 length: 15 amino acids. With V trimmed by 7 bases and J by 6 bases, 10 bases remained unmatched. This chain's CDR3 is CASIGEAGVAGELFF. CDR3 in DNA: TGTGCCAGCATAGGGGAAGCGGGAGTAGCCGGGGAGCTGTTTTTT.

The chain combines TRBV10-2 with TRBJ1-2; 7 bases match TRBD1. Germline V lookup: CDR1 WSHSY, CDR2 SAAADI. V was pared by 3 bases and J by 7 bases, with 8 bases of the junction left unmatched. This CDR3 region has 14 residues. The CDR3 nucleotides read TGCGCCAGCAGTGATGACAGGGTTCGCTCTGGCTACACCTTC. Protein product: CASSDDRVRSGYTF.

The J gene is TRBJ2-3, the V gene TRBV5-4; D is undetermined. Trimming shortened V by 3 bases and J by 6 bases, and 14 bases separated the two germline ends. The CDR3 loop spans 14 amino acids. The germline V gene has CDR1 SGHNT and CDR2 YYREEE (reference sequence). This CDR3 reads CASSSRTDGDTQYF. In DNA form, the CDR3 reads TGTGCCAGCAGCTCTCGGACCGACGGGGATACGCAGTATTTT.

This chain connects TRBV14 to TRBJ2-7; tentative D call: TRBD2 (5 bases). Germline V gives CDR1 SGHDN, CDR2 FVKESK. Between the trimmed V and J ends, which lost 4 bases and 3 bases, there was a span of 22 bases. This CDR3 region has 17 residues. The CDR3 coding sequence is TGTGCCAGCAGCCTCACCACCCGGAGGAAGAACAACTACGAGCAGTACTTC. This gives the protein CASSLTTRRKNNYEQYF. The full variable domain, completed using reference TRBV14 and TRBJ2-7, is EAGVTQFPSHSVIEKGQTVTLRCDPISGHDNLYWYRRVMGKEIKFLLHFVKESKQDESGMPNNRFLAERTGGTYSTLKVQPAELEDSGVYFCASSLTTRRKNNYEQYFGPGTRLTVT.

Here the CDR3 DNA reads TGTGCCATCAGTGGACTAGCGGGGTCCGGGGAGCTGTTTTTT. Translated, it gives CAISGLAGSGELFF. The chain couples TRBV10-3 to TRBJ2-2; TRBD2 matches at 11 bases. With 4 bases clipped from V and 6 bases from J, the junction kept 1 base outside the gene matches. Germline lookup yields CDR1 ENHRY and CDR2 SYGVKD. The CDR3 has 14 amino acids.

The sample holds a few counts of this clonotype. This chain links TRBV29-1 with TRBJ2-5, with 11 bases identical to TRBD1. Germline values: CDR1 SQVTM, CDR2 ANQGSEA. CDR3 length: 13 residues. The V gene end was trimmed by 7 bases and the J gene end by 4 bases; junction bases not matched to a gene: 5. CDR3 region: CSETGTGGETQYF. The CDR3 coding sequence is TGCAGCGAAACCGGGACAGGGGGAGAGACCCAGTACTTC.

This clonotype was seen just once. The rearrangement uses TRBV9 and TRBJ2-7; D remains ambiguous. Germline V gives CDR1 SGDLS, CDR2 YYNGEE. The CDR3 covers 11 residues. V gave up 3 bases and J gave up 6 bases, with 7 bases separating them. In DNA form, the CDR3 reads TGTGCCAGCAGCGATCATTGCGAGCAGTACTTC. Translation gives CASSDHCEQYF.

The CDR3 reads CASSLTLAYNEQFF. CDR3 nucleotides: TGTGCCAGCAGCTTAACCCTAGCGTACAATGAGCAGTTCTTC. The J gene is TRBJ2-1, the V gene TRBV7-2; TRBD2 might be the D (6 bases). The germline CDR1 and CDR2 sequences are SGHTA and FQGNSA. The CDR3 runs 14 residues. Trimming took off 2 bases at V and 4 bases at J, with 9 bases between the two ends. The full variable domain, its missing parts supplied by reference TRBV7-2 and TRBJ2-1, is GAGVSQSPSNKVTEKGKDVELRCDPISGHTALYWYRQSLGQGLEFLIYFQGNSAPDKSGLPSDRFSAERTGGSVSTLTIQRTQQEDSAVYLCASSLTLAYNEQFFGPGTRLTVL.